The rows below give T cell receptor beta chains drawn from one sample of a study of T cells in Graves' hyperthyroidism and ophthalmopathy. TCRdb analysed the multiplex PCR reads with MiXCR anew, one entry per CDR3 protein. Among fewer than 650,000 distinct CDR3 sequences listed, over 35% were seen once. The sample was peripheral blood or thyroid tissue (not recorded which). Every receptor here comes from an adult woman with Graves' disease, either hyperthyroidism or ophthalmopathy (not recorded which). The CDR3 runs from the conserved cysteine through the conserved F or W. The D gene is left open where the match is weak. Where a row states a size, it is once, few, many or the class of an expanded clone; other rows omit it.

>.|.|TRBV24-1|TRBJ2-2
CATSALTTGELSW
TGTGCCACCAGTGCATTGACTACCGGGGAGCTGTCTTGG
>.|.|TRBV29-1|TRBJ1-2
CSVVGHGYTF
TGCAGCGTTGTTGGACATGGCTACACCTTC
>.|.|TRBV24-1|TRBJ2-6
CATSDRRSSGANVLTF
TGTGCCACCAGTGACCGCCGGAGCTCTGGGGCCAACGTCCTGACTTTC
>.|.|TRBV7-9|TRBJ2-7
CAAQGPYEQYF
TGTGCCGCTCAGGGACCCTACGAGCAGTACTTC
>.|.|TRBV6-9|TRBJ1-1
CASSYLNTEAFF
TGTGCCAGCAGTTATTTGAACACTGAAGCTTTCTTT
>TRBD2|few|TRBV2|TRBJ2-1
CASSSTGLASNEQFF
TGTGCCAGCAGTTCGACCGGACTAGCGAGTAATGAGCAGTTCTTC
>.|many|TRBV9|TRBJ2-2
CASSVGGNTGELFF
TGTGCCAGCAGCGTAGGGGGAAACACCGGGGAGCTGTTTTTT
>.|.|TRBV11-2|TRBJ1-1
CASSLAPRGPRRTEAFF
TGTGCCAGCAGCTTAGCCCCCCGGGGACCTCGGCGCACTGAAGCTTTCTTT
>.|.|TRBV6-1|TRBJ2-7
CASSVTESYEQYF
TGTGCCAGCAGTGTGACAGAGTCCTACGAGCAGTACTTC
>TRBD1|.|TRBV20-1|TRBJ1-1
CSAPHPGQLNTEAFF
TGCAGTGCGCCGCACCCGGGACAGCTTAACACTGAAGCTTTCTTT
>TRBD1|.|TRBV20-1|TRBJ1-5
CSALLGQGFLPQHF
TGCAGTGCCTTATTAGGACAGGGGTTTTTGCCCCAGCATTTT
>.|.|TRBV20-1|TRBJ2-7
CSPRPGEYEQYF
TGCAGCCCCCGGCCAGGGGAATACGAGCAGTACTTC
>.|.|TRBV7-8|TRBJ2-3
CASSWGASDTQYF
TGTGCCAGCAGTTGGGGGGCGTCCGATACGCAGTATTTT
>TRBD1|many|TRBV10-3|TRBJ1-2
CAIRPGDRPSYIYGYTF
TGTGCCATCAGACCCGGGGACAGGCCCTCTTATATTTATGGCTACACCTTC
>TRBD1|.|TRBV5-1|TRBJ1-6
CASSLRTGLDSPLHF
TGCGCCAGCAGCTTGAGGACAGGGCTCGATTCACCCCTCCACTTT
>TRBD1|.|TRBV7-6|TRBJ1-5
CASTGGRLPQHF
TGTGCCAGCACAGGGGGTCGATTGCCCCAGCATTTT
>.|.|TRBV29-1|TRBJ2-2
CSVPHGPIGELFF
TGCAGCGTTCCACATGGACCGATCGGGGAGCTGTTTTTT
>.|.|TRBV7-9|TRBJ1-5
CASSLVLGYSNQPQHF
TGTGCCAGCAGCTTAGTTCTGGGATATAGCAATCAGCCCCAGCATTTT
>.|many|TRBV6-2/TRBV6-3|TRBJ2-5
CASSRSEGGRQYF
TGTGCCAGCAGTCGGTCTGAGGGAGGTCGCCAGTACTTC
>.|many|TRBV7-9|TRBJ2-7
CASSFRVNEQYF
TGTGCCAGCAGCTTCAGGGTCAACGAGCAGTACTTC
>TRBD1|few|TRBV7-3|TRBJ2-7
CASSVDRNYEQYF
TGTGCCAGCAGCGTGGACAGGAACTACGAGCAGTACTTC
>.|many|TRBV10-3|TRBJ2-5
CAISEQGIKETQYF
TGTGCCATCAGTGAGCAGGGGATAAAAGAGACCCAGTACTTC
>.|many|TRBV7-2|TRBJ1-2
CASSLEHYGTTINYGYTF
TGTGCCAGCAGCTTAGAACATTACGGGACAACGATAAACTATGGCTACACCTTC
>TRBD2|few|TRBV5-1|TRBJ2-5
CASSLAGLGEETQYF
TGCGCCAGCAGCTTGGCGGGACTAGGAGAAGAGACCCAGTACTTC
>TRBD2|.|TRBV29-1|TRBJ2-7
CSVALAGGGYEQYF
TGCAGCGTTGCGCTAGCGGGGGGCGGATACGAGCAGTACTTC
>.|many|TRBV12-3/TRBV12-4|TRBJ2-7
CASSDLAISSYEQYF
TGTGCCAGCAGCGACCTAGCGATCAGCTCCTACGAGCAGTACTTC
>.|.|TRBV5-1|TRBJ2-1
CASGGAGRYDEQFF
TGCGCCAGCGGGGGGGCAGGGCGTTACGATGAGCAGTTCTTC
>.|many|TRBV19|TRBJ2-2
CASNGGSNTGELFF
TGTGCCAGTAACGGAGGGAGTAACACCGGGGAGCTGTTTTTT
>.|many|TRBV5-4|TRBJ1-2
CASSLENRPNYGYTF
TGTGCCAGCAGCTTGGAAAACAGGCCGAACTATGGCTACACCTTC
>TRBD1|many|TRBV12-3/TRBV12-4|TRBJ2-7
CASSLGQGVSHEQYF
TGTGCCAGCAGTTTAGGACAGGGGGTCTCTCACGAGCAGTACTTC
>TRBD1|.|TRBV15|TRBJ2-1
CATSGTGRDYNEQFF
TGTGCCACCAGCGGGACAGGGCGGGACTACAATGAGCAGTTCTTC
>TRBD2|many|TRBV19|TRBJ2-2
CASSRNGLAHGELFF
TGTGCCAGTAGTAGAAACGGACTAGCCCACGGGGAGCTGTTTTTT
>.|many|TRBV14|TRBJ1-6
CASRQTGYNSPLHF
TGTGCCAGCAGACAGACAGGCTATAATTCACCCCTCCACTTT
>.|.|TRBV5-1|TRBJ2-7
CASSHFEFGTPIEQYF
TGCGCCAGCAGCCACTTCGAATTTGGGACACCTATCGAGCAGTACTTC
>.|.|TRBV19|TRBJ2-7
CASSPSTGGEQYF
TGTGCCAGTAGTCCATCGACTGGGGGCGAGCAGTACTTC
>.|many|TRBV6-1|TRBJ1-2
CASSGLSTGFGYGYTF
TGTGCCAGCAGTGGCCTGAGTACAGGATTTGGCTATGGCTACACCTTC
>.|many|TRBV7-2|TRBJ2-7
CASSAQHGLVEQYF
TGTGCCAGCAGCGCTCAACACGGGCTCGTCGAGCAGTACTTC
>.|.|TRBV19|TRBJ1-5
CATHLGRGVLRRPQHF
TGTGCCACCCATCTGGGCCGAGGAGTCCTAAGGCGGCCCCAGCATTTT
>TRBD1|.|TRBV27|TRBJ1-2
CASSQDRLGGYTF
TGTGCCAGCAGTCAGGACAGGTTGGGAGGCTACACCTTC
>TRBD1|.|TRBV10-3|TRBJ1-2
CAISPGTGERPGYTF
TGTGCCATCAGCCCCGGGACAGGGGAGAGGCCTGGCTACACCTTC
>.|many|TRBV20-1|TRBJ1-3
CSATDSVISGNTIYF
TGCAGTGCAACGGACAGCGTTATCTCTGGAAACACCATATATTTT
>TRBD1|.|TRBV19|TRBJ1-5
CASSIGTGGGQPQHF
TGTGCCAGTAGTATTGGGACAGGGGGCGGTCAGCCCCAGCATTTT
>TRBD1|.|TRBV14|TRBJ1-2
CASSQVTGGRYTF
TGTGCCAGCAGCCAAGTCACAGGGGGCCGATACACCTTC
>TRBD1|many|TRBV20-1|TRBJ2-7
CSARSGQAYEQYF
TGCAGTGCTAGATCGGGACAGGCCTACGAGCAGTACTTC
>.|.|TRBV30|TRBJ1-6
CAWSAVGRANSPLHF
TGTGCCTGGAGCGCTGTGGGCCGGGCCAATTCACCCCTCCACTTT
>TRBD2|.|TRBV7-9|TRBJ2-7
CASRPTSGSADEQYF
TGTGCCAGCCGCCCCACTAGCGGGAGTGCCGACGAGCAGTACTTC
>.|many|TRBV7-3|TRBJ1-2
CASSPGGGTGNGYTF
TGTGCCAGCAGCCCAGGTGGGGGAACGGGGAATGGCTACACCTTC
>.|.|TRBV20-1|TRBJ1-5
CSAQGQVDQPQHF
TGCAGTGCGCAGGGACAAGTGGATCAGCCCCAGCATTTT
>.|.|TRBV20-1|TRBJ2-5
CSASASFPETQYF
TGCAGTGCTAGTGCGAGCTTCCCAGAGACCCAGTACTTC
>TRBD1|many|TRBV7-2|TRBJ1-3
CASRRTGTGNTIYF
TGTGCCAGCAGACGGACAGGGACGGGAAACACCATATATTTT
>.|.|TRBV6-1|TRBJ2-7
CASAPYPYEQYF
TGTGCCAGCGCCCCTTACCCCTACGAGCAGTACTTC
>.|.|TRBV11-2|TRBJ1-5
CASSSLPSSGSGETQHF
TGTGCCAGCAGCTCCCTCCCCTCTAGCGGGAGCGGGGAGACCCAGCATTTT
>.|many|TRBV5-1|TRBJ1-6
CASSLDSGLSSPLHF
TGCGCCAGCAGCTTGGATTCTGGGCTAAGTTCACCCCTCCACTTT